A selection of T cell receptor beta chains follows, all from one sample in a study of CD4 T cells in relation to SARS-CoV-2 and coronaviruses. The data were produced by immunoSEQ multiplex PCR, yet TCRdb's version contains in-frame clones alone and is incomplete. The profile shows 40,000 or so clones, approximately 85% of them singletons. Sequencing was performed on memory CD4+ T cells from PBMCs. The receptors shown here come from an adult with COVID-19. The CDR3 runs from the conserved cysteine through the conserved F or W. The order of the fields is D gene, V gene, clone size, J gene, CDR3 DNA, CDR3 protein. D genes are given only for firm matches. Expanded clones get a size class; other rows say once, few or many, or leave the size out.

D gene: TRBD1
V gene: TRBV30
clone size: .
J gene: TRBJ1-1
CDR3 DNA: TGTGCCTGGAGTCCCACTGGACAGGGGGAAGCTTTCTTT
CDR3 protein: CAWSPTGQGEAFF

D gene: TRBD2
V gene: TRBV14
clone size: .
J gene: TRBJ2-1
CDR3 DNA: TGTGCCAGCAGCAGGACTAGCGGGAGTAATAACAATGAGCAGTTCTTC
CDR3 protein: CASSRTSGSNNNEQFF

D gene: .
V gene: TRBV28
clone size: .
J gene: TRBJ2-1
CDR3 DNA: TGTGCCAGCAGTTTATTCAATGAGCAGTTCTTC
CDR3 protein: CASSLFNEQFF

D gene: .
V gene: TRBV7-3
clone size: .
J gene: TRBJ2-3
CDR3 DNA: TGTGCCAGCAGCTTAGCCCCCTCGAGCACAGATACGCAGTATTTT
CDR3 protein: CASSLAPSSTDTQYF

D gene: .
V gene: TRBV19
clone size: .
J gene: TRBJ2-3
CDR3 DNA: TGTGCCAGCGCCGTATTTTCTTCAGATACGCAGTATTTT
CDR3 protein: CASAVFSSDTQYF

D gene: .
V gene: TRBV5-4
clone size: .
J gene: TRBJ2-2
CDR3 DNA: TGTGCCAGCAGCTTGGCATCTGCCGGGGACACCGGGGAGCTGTTTTTT
CDR3 protein: CASSLASAGDTGELFF

D gene: TRBD1
V gene: TRBV6-5
clone size: .
J gene: TRBJ2-2
CDR3 DNA: TGTGCCAGCAGTCCAGACAGGGGCACCGGGGAGCTGTTTTTT
CDR3 protein: CASSPDRGTGELFF

D gene: TRBD2
V gene: TRBV6-1
clone size: once
J gene: TRBJ2-7
CDR3 DNA: TGTGCCAGCAGTCAAGCGGGGCTCAGCTACGAGCAGTACTTC
CDR3 protein: CASSQAGLSYEQYF

D gene: TRBD2
V gene: TRBV7-2
clone size: .
J gene: TRBJ2-1
CDR3 DNA: TGTGCCAGCAGCTTAAGTGCCGCGAGGATAGCGGGAGCGAAGTTCTTC
CDR3 protein: CASSLSAARIAGAKFF

D gene: .
V gene: TRBV3-1/TRBV3-2
clone size: .
J gene: TRBJ1-4
CDR3 DNA: TGTGCCAGCAGCCCCCCTCCAACTAATGAAAAACTGTTTTTT
CDR3 protein: CASSPPPTNEKLFF

D gene: .
V gene: TRBV15
clone size: .
J gene: TRBJ2-7
CDR3 DNA: TGTGCCACCAGCAGAGGCGGTACCGGCTACGAGCAGTACTTC
CDR3 protein: CATSRGGTGYEQYF

D gene: .
V gene: TRBV6-6
clone size: .
J gene: TRBJ1-4
CDR3 DNA: TGTGCCAGCAGTTACTCGGGTAATGAAAAACTGTTTTTT
CDR3 protein: CASSYSGNEKLFF

D gene: .
V gene: TRBV11-2
clone size: .
J gene: TRBJ2-7
CDR3 DNA: TGTGCCAGTCAATCAGAGAGTGGTTCGGATACCTACGAGCAGTACTTC
CDR3 protein: CASQSESGSDTYEQYF

D gene: .
V gene: TRBV5-1
clone size: .
J gene: TRBJ1-1
CDR3 DNA: TGCGCCAGCAGCTTGGCCCCTAGGAACACTGAAGCTTTCTTT
CDR3 protein: CASSLAPRNTEAFF

D gene: .
V gene: TRBV4-1
clone size: .
J gene: TRBJ2-5
CDR3 DNA: TGCGCCAGCAGCCAAGATCGTGTGGAGACCCAGTACTTC
CDR3 protein: CASSQDRVETQYF

D gene: TRBD2
V gene: TRBV28
clone size: .
J gene: TRBJ2-7
CDR3 DNA: TGTGCCAGCGGGCCTAGGGGACTAGGGGCCTACGAGCAGTACTTC
CDR3 protein: CASGPRGLGAYEQYF

D gene: .
V gene: TRBV20-1
clone size: once
J gene: TRBJ1-2
CDR3 DNA: TGCAGTGCCCAAACGACAGCTGGCTACACCTTC
CDR3 protein: CSAQTTAGYTF

D gene: .
V gene: TRBV7-2
clone size: .
J gene: TRBJ2-3
CDR3 DNA: TGTGCCAGCAACACGGACACAGATACGCAGTATTTT
CDR3 protein: CASNTDTDTQYF

D gene: TRBD1
V gene: TRBV5-1
clone size: .
J gene: TRBJ2-1
CDR3 DNA: TGCGCCAGCAGCTTGAGCGACAGGGGCGGACTTCTCTACAATGAGCAGTTCTTC
CDR3 protein: CASSLSDRGGLLYNEQFF

D gene: TRBD2
V gene: TRBV3-1/TRBV3-2
clone size: .
J gene: TRBJ2-5
CDR3 DNA: TGTGCCAGCAGCCAAGATGGACTAGCGGGCCAAGAGACCCAGTACTTC
CDR3 protein: CASSQDGLAGQETQYF

D gene: TRBD2
V gene: TRBV4-1
clone size: .
J gene: TRBJ2-1
CDR3 DNA: TGCGCCAGCAGCCCCCAGCGGGGCGGCGGCAATGAGCAGTTCTTC
CDR3 protein: CASSPQRGGGNEQFF

D gene: TRBD2
V gene: TRBV5-1
clone size: .
J gene: TRBJ2-7
CDR3 DNA: TGCGCCAGCAGCTCTAGATCCCGGGACTCGCGGGGGAGACCCTACGAGCAGTACTTC
CDR3 protein: CASSSRSRDSRGRPYEQYF

D gene: .
V gene: TRBV5-5
clone size: .
J gene: TRBJ2-3
CDR3 DNA: TGTGCCAGCAGCGCGGCCGGGACCCCAATCCATACGCAGTATTTT
CDR3 protein: CASSAAGTPIHTQYF

D gene: TRBD1
V gene: TRBV5-8
clone size: .
J gene: TRBJ1-4
CDR3 DNA: TGTGCCAGCAGCTGGGACAGGGAGGTCAAAAAACTGTTTTTT
CDR3 protein: CASSWDREVKKLFF

D gene: .
V gene: TRBV2
clone size: .
J gene: TRBJ2-5
CDR3 DNA: TGTGCCATACAACGGGACATACTGGAGACCCAGTACTTC
CDR3 protein: CAIQRDILETQYF

D gene: TRBD1
V gene: TRBV18
clone size: .
J gene: TRBJ2-2
CDR3 DNA: TGTGCCAGCTCACCCCAACGTATAGACAGGGTCGGCGGGGAGCTGTTTTTT
CDR3 protein: CASSPQRIDRVGGELFF

D gene: .
V gene: TRBV6-6
clone size: few
J gene: TRBJ2-7
CDR3 DNA: TGTGCCAGCGAGGGCGACAGAGAGTACTTC
CDR3 protein: CASEGDREYF

D gene: .
V gene: TRBV11-3
clone size: few
J gene: TRBJ2-1
CDR3 DNA: TGTGCCAGCAGCTCGGTTGGGAATGAGCAGTTCTTC
CDR3 protein: CASSSVGNEQFF

D gene: .
V gene: TRBV18
clone size: .
J gene: TRBJ2-7
CDR3 DNA: TGTGCCAGCTCACCCCCCCATAACCCTATCCACGAGCAGTACTTC
CDR3 protein: CASSPPHNPIHEQYF

D gene: TRBD2
V gene: TRBV6-5
clone size: .
J gene: TRBJ2-2
CDR3 DNA: TGTGCCAGCGGGAGGGTGTCCGGGGAGCTGTTTTTT
CDR3 protein: CASGRVSGELFF

D gene: TRBD2
V gene: TRBV7-9
clone size: .
J gene: TRBJ2-3
CDR3 DNA: TGTGCCAGCAGCAAGGGACTAGCGGGGGTCGGCACAGATACGCAGTATTTT
CDR3 protein: CASSKGLAGVGTDTQYF

D gene: TRBD2
V gene: TRBV28
clone size: .
J gene: TRBJ2-1
CDR3 DNA: TGTGCCAGCAGTTTAGACCGACTAGCGGGAGAGTCGAAGTTCTTC
CDR3 protein: CASSLDRLAGESKFF

D gene: .
V gene: TRBV24-1
clone size: .
J gene: TRBJ1-2
CDR3 DNA: TGTGCCACCAGTGACCCTGGCAGGAAAGGTGGCTACACCTTC
CDR3 protein: CATSDPGRKGGYTF

D gene: TRBD1
V gene: TRBV7-8
clone size: .
J gene: TRBJ1-2
CDR3 DNA: TGTGCCAGCAGCGCGGACAGGGGACTAAACTATGGCTACACCTTC
CDR3 protein: CASSADRGLNYGYTF

D gene: .
V gene: TRBV6-1
clone size: .
J gene: TRBJ1-1
CDR3 DNA: TGTGCCAGCAGTGGCAGGGGGAACACTGAAGCTTTCTTT
CDR3 protein: CASSGRGNTEAFF

D gene: .
V gene: TRBV19
clone size: .
J gene: TRBJ2-2
CDR3 DNA: TGTGCCAGTAGTTCCAGGGAGCTCTCCGGGGAGCTGTTTTTT
CDR3 protein: CASSSRELSGELFF

D gene: .
V gene: TRBV7-2
clone size: .
J gene: TRBJ2-3
CDR3 DNA: TGTGCCAGCAGCTTAAACTACAAAGATACGCAGTATTTT
CDR3 protein: CASSLNYKDTQYF

D gene: TRBD1
V gene: TRBV11-2
clone size: .
J gene: TRBJ1-1
CDR3 DNA: TGTGCCAGCAGCTTAGTGTTAGGGACAGGGCTTTTCTTT
CDR3 protein: CASSLVLGTGLFF

D gene: TRBD2
V gene: TRBV25-1
clone size: .
J gene: TRBJ2-7
CDR3 DNA: TGTGCCAGCAGTCTCGGGCTTGTCCGAGCGGGGTCCTACGAGCAGTACTTC
CDR3 protein: CASSLGLVRAGSYEQYF

D gene: .
V gene: TRBV9
clone size: .
J gene: TRBJ2-4
CDR3 DNA: TGTGCCAGCAGCGAGACAGCCAAAAACATTCAGTACTTC
CDR3 protein: CASSETAKNIQYF

D gene: TRBD2
V gene: TRBV19
clone size: once
J gene: TRBJ2-2
CDR3 DNA: TGTGCCAGTATTCTAGCTAGCGGGAGAGGGAACACCGGGGAGCTGTTTTTT
CDR3 protein: CASILASGRGNTGELFF